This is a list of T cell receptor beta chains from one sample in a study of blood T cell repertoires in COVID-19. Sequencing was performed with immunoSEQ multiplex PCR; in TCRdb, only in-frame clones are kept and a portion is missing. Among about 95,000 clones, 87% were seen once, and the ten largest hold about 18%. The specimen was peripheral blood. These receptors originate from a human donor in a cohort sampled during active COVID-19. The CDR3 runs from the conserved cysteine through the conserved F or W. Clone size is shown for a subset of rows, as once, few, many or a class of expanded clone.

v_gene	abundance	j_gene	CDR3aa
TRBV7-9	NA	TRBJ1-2	CASTIGQNNYGYTF
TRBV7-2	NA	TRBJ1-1	CASSLREGGPLFF
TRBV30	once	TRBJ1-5	CAWSKGIGNQPQHF
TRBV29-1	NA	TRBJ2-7	CSARREGEQYF
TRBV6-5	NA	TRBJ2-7	CASGPGQGADEQYF
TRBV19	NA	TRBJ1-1	CASSPTVYTEAFF
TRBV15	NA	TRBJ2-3	CATSRPMASGFTDTQYF
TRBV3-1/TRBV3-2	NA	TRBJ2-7	CASSFTRSEQYF
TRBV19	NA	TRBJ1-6	CASSVGPSGSPLHF
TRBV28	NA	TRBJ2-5	CASSSPSAPGETQYF
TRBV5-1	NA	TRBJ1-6	CASSLAGWSPLHF
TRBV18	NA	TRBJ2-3	CASSPRGTDTQYF
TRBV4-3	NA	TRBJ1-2	CASSHPGGYGYTF
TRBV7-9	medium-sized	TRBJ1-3	CASSPRDTGSGNTIYF
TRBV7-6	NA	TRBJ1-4	CASSLRTGGAGEKLFF
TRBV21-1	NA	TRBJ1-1	CASSPPRANTEAFF
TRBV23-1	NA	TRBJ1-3	CASSQPTGGKGNTIYF
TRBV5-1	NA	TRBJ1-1	CASGPGGAETEAFF
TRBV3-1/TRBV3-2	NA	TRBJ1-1	CASSQGTGNTEAFF
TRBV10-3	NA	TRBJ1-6	CAIRADENSPLHF
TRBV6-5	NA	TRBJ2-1	CASSYPGTGSRFF
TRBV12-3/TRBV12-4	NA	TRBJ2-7	CASSLFLYEQYF
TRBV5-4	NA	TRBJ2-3	CASSPGGLAGADTQYF
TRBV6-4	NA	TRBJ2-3	CASSDSWQGTDTQYF
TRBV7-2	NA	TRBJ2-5	CASSLRRVQETQYF
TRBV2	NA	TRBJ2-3	CASSPSSGVDTQYF
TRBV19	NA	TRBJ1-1	CASSIDSRLRNTEAFF
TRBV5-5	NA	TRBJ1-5	CASSLVGGWSNQPQHF
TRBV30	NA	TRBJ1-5	CAWSNPGQYNQPQHF
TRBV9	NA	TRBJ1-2	CASSVRDKNNYGYTF